One sample yielded the 22 T cell receptor beta chains listed below, sequenced in a study of CXCR4 blockade with PD-1 therapy in pancreatic cancer. TCRdb's table, derived via immunoSEQ multiplex PCR, lists solely in-frame clones and lacks some. Found here are some 3,300 clones, less than 50% of them singletons; the top ten hold less than 20%. The source material was tumor tissue. These receptors were collected from a human donor with pancreatic ductal adenocarcinoma.

Remarks on this clone: One end of the junction fails to match germline, which may point to a read error. The chain joins TRBV19 to TRBJ1-6; 8 nucleotides agree with TRBD1. CDR3 length equals 18 residues. Germline-derived CDR1 and CDR2 are LNHDA and SQIVND (reference sequence). CDR3 coding DNA: TGTGCCAGTAGTCCTCTTCTACAGGGGGTTCTATATAATTCACTCCTCCACTTT. It encodes CASSPLLQGVLYNSLLHF.

The chain joins TRBV29-1 to TRBJ2-2; the D is unclear. The ends were cut back, 3 bases at V and 1 base at J, with 3 bases in the middle. The CDR3 totals 12 residues. CDR1 and CDR2 (germline): SQVTM, ANQGSEA. CDR3 coding DNA: TGCAGCGTTGAGATGAACACCGGGGAGCTGTTTTTT. Translated: CSVEMNTGELFF.

The genes are TRBV19 and TRBJ2-2; D might be TRBD1 (6 bases). The length of the CDR3 is 14 residues. Trimming took 7 bases from V and 3 from J, leaving 12 bases between them. The germline CDR1 and CDR2 sequences are LNHDA and SQIVND (reference sequence). The chain's CDR3 is CASTRKGDTGELFF. CDR3 DNA sequence: TGTGCCAGTACCCGGAAGGGGGACACCGGGGAGCTGTTTTTT.

The rearrangement links TRBV11-3 to TRBJ1-6; no reliable D call. This CDR3 has 14 residues. V was cut by 5 bases and J by 9 bases, with 14 bases left in between. Germline V gene data show CDR1 as SGHNT and CDR2 as YENEEA. DNA of the CDR3: TGTGCCAGCAGCCCCGTCGTGGCAGCTTCACCCCTCCACTTT. Translation: CASSPVVAASPLHF. Together with reference TRBV11-3 and TRBJ1-6, the CDR3 gives the full variable domain: EAGVVQSPRYKIIEKKQPVAFWCNPISGHNTLYWYLQNLGQGPELLIRYENEEAVDDSQLPKDRFSAERLKGVDSTLKIQPAELGDSAVYLCASSPVVAASPLHFGNGTRLTVT.

The V call is TRBV30, the J call TRBJ2-7; tentatively, D is TRBD1 (5 bases). V dropped 0 bases and J dropped 1 base, with 7 bases sitting between them. Germline CDR1 is GTSNPN and CDR2 is SVGIG (reference sequence). This CDR3 comprises 13 residues. Written as DNA, the CDR3 is TGTGCCTGGAGTGTGGGGCAGTCCTACGAGCAGTACTTC. It is translated as CAWSVGQSYEQYF.

The chain couples TRBV9 to TRBJ1-3; no clear D. With 3 bases removed from V and 2 bases from J, the gap between germline ends came to 9 bases. Germline V gene data show CDR1 as SGDLS and CDR2 as YYNGEE. CDR3 length equals 14 residues. The DNA of the CDR3 is TGTGCCAGCAGCGAGCCCGGGGCTGGAAACACCATATATTTT. It translates to CASSEPGAGNTIYF.

This clone was detected a few times. This chain links TRBV5-1 with TRBJ2-3; D is perhaps TRBD1 (6 bases). V was shortened by 0 bases and J by 1 base, with 15 bases between the two germline ends. CDR3 size: 17 residues. CDR1 and CDR2 (germline): SGHRS, YFSETQ. The chain's CDR3 is CASSLGQVLRGTDTQYF. CDR3 nucleotides: TGCGCCAGCAGCTTGGGACAGGTCCTTCGAGGCACAGATACGCAGTATTTT.

This clone was detected a few times. This chain connects TRBV27 to TRBJ2-7, with 9 bases lining up with TRBD1. Unmatched junction bases numbered 4, after V lost 7 bases and J lost 0 bases. This CDR3 has 14 amino acids. Germline loops: CDR1 MNHEY, CDR2 SMNVEV (reference sequence). Here the CDR3 reads CASTPGQGSYEQYF. CDR3 in DNA: TGTGCCAGCACCCCGGGACAGGGCTCCTACGAGCAGTACTTC.

This clone was detected a few times. The chain uses TRBV9 and TRBJ1-2; D unclear. The CDR3 spans 12 residues. V gave up 2 bases and J gave up 4 bases, with 6 bases separating them. The V gene's germline CDR1 is SGDLS and CDR2 YYNGEE. CDR3 in DNA: TGTGCCAGCAGCGTCGGCACCTATGGCTACACCTTC. Translated: CASSVGTYGYTF.

V usage is TRBV18 and J usage is TRBJ2-7; TRBD2 aligns across 9 bases. Germline V gene lookup returns CDR1 KGHSH and CDR2 LQKENI. The CDR3 loop spans 16 amino acids. V was pared by 3 bases and J by 3 bases, with 9 bases of the junction left unmatched. This chain's CDR3 is CASSPSPGLAIYEQYF. CDR3 DNA sequence: TGTGCCAGCTCACCCTCTCCGGGACTAGCTATCTACGAGCAGTACTTC. Full variable domain (missing parts from reference TRBV18 and TRBJ2-7): NAGVMQNPRHLVRRRGQEARLRCSPMKGHSHVYWYRQLPEEGLKFMVYLQKENIIDESGMPKERFSAEFPKEGPSILRIQQVVRGDSAAYFCASSPSPGLAIYEQYFGPGTRLTVT.

This clone is termed medium-sized. CDR3 protein: CASSLGRAPFTDTQYF. In DNA, the CDR3 is TGTGCCAGCAGCTTGGGTCGGGCACCCTTCACAGATACGCAGTATTTT. V and J are TRBV7-6 and TRBJ2-3, with unresolved D. V was cut by 3 bases and J by 2 bases, with 15 bases left in between. The germline V gene encodes CDR1 SGHVS and CDR2 FNYEAQ. This CDR3 has 16 amino acids.

The rearrangement joins TRBV15 to TRBJ1-2; 7 bases map to TRBD1. V shed 0 bases and J 7 bases; nucleotides not matched to a gene: 11. Germline V gene lookup returns CDR1 LNHNV and CDR2 YYDKDF (reference sequence). The CDR3 extends over 16 amino acids. In DNA form, the CDR3 reads TGTGCCACCAGCAGAGAACATTTGCGACAGGGTGGTGGCTACACCTTC. The encoded protein is CATSREHLRQGGGYTF.

Sample share makes this clone large (0.1 to 1%). V gene TRBV9 combines with J gene TRBJ2-7; 8 bases fit TRBD1. CDR1 SGDLS and CDR2 YYNGEE come from the germline V gene. The length of the CDR3 is 14 residues. The V gene end was trimmed by 5 bases and the J gene end by 2 bases; junction bases not matched to a gene: 6. CDR3 coding DNA: TGTGCCAGCAGGGTACAGGGGGGCCCCTACGAGCAGTACTTC. This encodes CASRVQGGPYEQYF.

The V gene is TRBV18, the J gene TRBJ1-1, with D hard to call. CDR3 length: 13 amino acids. Germline-derived CDR1 and CDR2 are KGHSH and LQKENI. V lost 3 bases and J 7 bases, leaving 12 bases between the germline ends. The chain's CDR3 is CASSPKQGLEAFF. The CDR3, as DNA: TGTGCCAGCTCACCTAAACAAGGCCTTGAAGCTTTCTTT.

The V call is TRBV25-1, the J call TRBJ2-7, with D perhaps matching TRBD2 (5 bases). V was clipped by 6 bases and J by 0 bases, with 21 bases between them. Germline CDR1 MGHDK, CDR2 SYGVNS. The CDR3 has 17 amino acids. CDR3 sequence: CASSARNVRTSSYEQYF. In nucleotides, the CDR3 is TGTGCCAGCAGCGCCCGGAATGTCAGAACTAGCTCCTACGAGCAGTACTTC.

The chain links TRBV18 to TRBJ2-7, with TRBD2 matching over 9 bases. V was clipped by 3 bases and J by 2 bases; unmatched bases: 5. CDR1 and CDR2 from the germline V gene are KGHSH and LQKENI. This CDR3 spans 15 amino acids. CDR3 amino acids: CASSPSSGGTYEQYF. For the CDR3, the DNA is TGTGCCAGCTCACCGTCGAGCGGGGGGACCTACGAGCAGTACTTC.

This clone was seen a handful of times. The rearrangement uses TRBV11-3 and TRBJ2-7; maybe TRBD1 (6 bases). The V end was cut by 2 bases, the J end by 0 bases, with 8 bases between. From germline, CDR1 is SGHNT and CDR2 YENEEA. The CDR3 runs to 14 residues. CDR3 region: CASSLRQVSYEQYF. DNA of the CDR3: TGTGCCAGCAGCTTACGACAGGTCTCCTACGAGCAGTACTTC.

The chain employs TRBV6-8 and TRBJ1-2; 10 bases map to TRBD1. This CDR3 region has 14 residues. J was trimmed by 13 bases and V by 6 bases; bases with no gene match: 14. Germline values: CDR1 MNHGY, CDR2 SAAAGT. The CDR3 is CASSHPGTGVEGTF. Written as DNA, the CDR3 is TGTGCCAGCAGCCATCCCGGGACAGGGGTAGAGGGCACCTTC.

As concerns this clone: At one boundary the junction diverges from the germline segment, which might be a read error. The chain combines TRBV6-4 with TRBJ2-7; TRBD1 or TRBD2 may be the D gene (5 bases each). This CDR3 contains 18 residues. Germline assignment: CDR1 MRHNA and CDR2 SNTAGT. CDR3 protein: CASSYSIRRQGRGYEQYF. The CDR3 region has the DNA TGTGCCAGCAGTTACTCGATTCGAAGGCAGGGACGCGGCTACGAGCAGTACTTC.

This rearrangement joins TRBV19 to TRBJ1-1; maybe TRBD1 (5 bases). Germline lookup yields CDR1 LNHDA and CDR2 SQIVND (reference sequence). The CDR3 length is 14 residues. V lost 2 bases and J lost 7, with 14 bases in between. Here the CDR3 reads CASSIRAGTGEAFF. CDR3 bases: TGTGCCAGTAGTATAAGGGCAGGGACGGGTGAAGCTTTCTTT.

The chain employs TRBV19 and TRBJ1-5; D ambiguous. Deletions cut 1 base from V and 3 bases from J, with 13 bases between. The CDR3 spans 16 residues. Germline values: CDR1 LNHDA, CDR2 SQIVND (reference sequence). The chain's CDR3 is CASSIVGGSPNQPQHF. CDR3 nucleotide sequence: TGTGCCAGTAGTATAGTAGGAGGCAGCCCCAATCAGCCCCAGCATTTT.

This rearrangement joins TRBV19 to TRBJ2-1, with 12 positions matching TRBD2. V lost 9 bases and J lost 4; bases outside the gene matches: 1. The CDR3 runs 13 residues. Germline values: CDR1 LNHDA, CDR2 SQIVND (reference sequence). CDR3 sequence reads: CASTSGGYNEQFF. CDR3 DNA sequence: TGTGCCAGCACTAGCGGGGGGTACAATGAGCAGTTCTTC.